This TCR beta chain was identified during a study of OX40 agonist ivuxolimab in advanced cancers. Unmatched junction bases numbered 6, after V lost 6 bases and J lost 0 bases. Germline V CDR1 and CDR2: SGHRS, YFSETQ. The CDR3 runs 15 residues. TCRdb keeps only in-frame clones here, not all; method: immunoSEQ multiplex PCR. The table records roughly 34,000 clones, roughly 85% of them present only once. This chain links TRBV5-1 with TRBJ1-2, with 9 bases matching TRBD1. This TCR came from an adult with an advanced solid tumor such as melanoma, head and neck, liver or kidney cancer. Sequencing used CD4+ or CD8+ T cells sorted from blood, obtained in a trial of the OX40 agonist ivuxolimab. CDR3 sequence reads: CASNLWTGANYGYTF. CDR3 DNA sequence: TGCGCCAGCAATCTATGGACAGGGGCTAACTATGGCTACACCTTC.